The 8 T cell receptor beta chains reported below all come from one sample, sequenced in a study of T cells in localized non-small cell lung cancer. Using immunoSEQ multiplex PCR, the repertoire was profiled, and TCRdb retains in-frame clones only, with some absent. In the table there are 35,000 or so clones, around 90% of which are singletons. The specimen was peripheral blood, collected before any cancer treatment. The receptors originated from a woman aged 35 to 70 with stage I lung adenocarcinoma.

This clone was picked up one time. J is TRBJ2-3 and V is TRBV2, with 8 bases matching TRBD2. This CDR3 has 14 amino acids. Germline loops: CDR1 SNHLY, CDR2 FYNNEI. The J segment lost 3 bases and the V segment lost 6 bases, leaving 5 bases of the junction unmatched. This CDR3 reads CASSRLARTDTQYF. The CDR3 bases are TGTGCCAGCAGCCGACTAGCGCGGACAGATACGCAGTATTTT.

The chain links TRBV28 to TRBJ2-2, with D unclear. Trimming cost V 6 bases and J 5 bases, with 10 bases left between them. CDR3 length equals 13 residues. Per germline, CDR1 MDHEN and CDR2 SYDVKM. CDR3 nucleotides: TGTGCCAGCAGCCTCTTCCGGACCGGGGAGCTGTTTTTT. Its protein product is CASSLFRTGELFF.

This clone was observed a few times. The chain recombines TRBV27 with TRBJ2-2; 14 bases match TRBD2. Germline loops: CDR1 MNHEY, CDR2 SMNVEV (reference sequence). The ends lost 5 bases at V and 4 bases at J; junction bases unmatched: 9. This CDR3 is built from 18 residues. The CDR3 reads CASSLRLAGGRGTGELFF. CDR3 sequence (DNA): TGTGCCAGCAGTCTGAGACTAGCGGGGGGGCGGGGCACCGGGGAGCTGTTTTTT.

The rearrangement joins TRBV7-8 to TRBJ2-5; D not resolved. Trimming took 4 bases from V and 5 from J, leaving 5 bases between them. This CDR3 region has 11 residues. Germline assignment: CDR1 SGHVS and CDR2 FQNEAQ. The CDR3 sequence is CASSSAETQYF. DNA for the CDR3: TGTGCCAGCAGCTCAGCTGAGACCCAGTACTTC.

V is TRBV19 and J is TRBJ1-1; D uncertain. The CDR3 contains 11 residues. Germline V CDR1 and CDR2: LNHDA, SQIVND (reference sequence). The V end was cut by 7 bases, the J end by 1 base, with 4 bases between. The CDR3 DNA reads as TGTGCCAGTAATAAGAACACTGAAGCTTTCTTT. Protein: CASNKNTEAFF.

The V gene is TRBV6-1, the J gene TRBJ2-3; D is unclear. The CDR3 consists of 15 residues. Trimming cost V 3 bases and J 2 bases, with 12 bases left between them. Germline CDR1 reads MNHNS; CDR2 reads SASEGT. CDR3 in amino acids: CASSEAVHSTDTQYF. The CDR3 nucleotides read TGTGCCAGCAGTGAGGCGGTCCACTCCACAGATACGCAGTATTTT.

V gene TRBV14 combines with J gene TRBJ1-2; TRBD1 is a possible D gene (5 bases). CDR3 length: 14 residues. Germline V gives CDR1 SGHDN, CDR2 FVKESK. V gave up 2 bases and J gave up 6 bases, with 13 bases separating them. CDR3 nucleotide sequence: TGTGCCAGCAGCCAATCAGGGCGCCCCCATGGCTACACCTTC. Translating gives CASSQSGRPHGYTF. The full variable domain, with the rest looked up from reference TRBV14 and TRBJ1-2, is EAGVTQFPSHSVIEKGQTVTLRCDPISGHDNLYWYRRVMGKEIKFLLHFVKESKQDESGMPNNRFLAERTGGTYSTLKVQPAELEDSGVYFCASSQSGRPHGYTFGSGTRLTVV.

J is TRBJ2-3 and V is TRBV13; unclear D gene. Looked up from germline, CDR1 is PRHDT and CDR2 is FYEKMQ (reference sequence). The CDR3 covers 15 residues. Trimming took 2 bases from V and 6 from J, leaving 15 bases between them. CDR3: CASSLRAQPQDTQYF. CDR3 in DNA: TGTGCCAGCAGCTTACGGGCGCAGCCACAGGATACGCAGTATTTT.